The 5 T cell receptor beta chains below all came from one sample that was sequenced in a study of T cells after yellow fever vaccination. MiXCR, run by TCRdb on the 5' RACE reads, gives a single entry per CDR3 protein. The repertoire holds 510,000 or so distinct CDR3 sequences, roughly 21% seen once, with 14% in the top ten. The specimen was PBMCs, collected 15 days after the yellow fever booster vaccination. All receptors derive from a man aged 30-40 years who received the YFV17D yellow fever vaccine.

This clonotype was counted only a few times. The DNA for the CDR3 is TGCGCCAGCAGCCAAGCCTGGGGGGAGCGGGGGTGGGACAATGAGCAGTTCTTC. It codes for CASSQAWGERGWDNEQFF. This chain connects TRBV4-3 to TRBJ2-1, with 8 bases matching TRBD2. With V trimmed by 1 base and J by 5 bases, 13 bases remained unmatched. The germline V gene has CDR1 LGHNA and CDR2 YSLEER. This CDR3 is built from 18 residues.

This clonotype was seen repeatedly, ten times or more. J is TRBJ2-7 and V is TRBV6-2 or TRBV6-3; D might be TRBD2 (6 bases). The CDR3 length is 13 residues. Trimming cost V 4 bases and J 1 base, with 8 bases left between them. Looked up from germline, CDR1 is MNHEY and CDR2 is SVGEGT. The CDR3 region is CASSWDSSYEQYF. The CDR3 nucleotides are TGTGCCAGCAGTTGGGACTCGTCCTACGAGCAGTACTTC.

The chain combines TRBV20-1 with TRBJ2-1; D possibly corresponds to TRBD2 (7 bases). This CDR3 has 15 residues. V was trimmed by 0 bases and J by 6 bases, leaving 15 bases between them. Germline V CDR1 and CDR2: DFQATT, SNEGSKA (reference sequence). The CDR3 is CSARDWGGASNEQFF. The DNA of the CDR3 is TGCAGTGCTAGAGATTGGGGGGGGGCGTCCAATGAGCAGTTCTTC.

As DNA, the CDR3 is TGCGCCAGCAGGGACGGACTAGCGGGAGCGGGATATTTCTTC. Its translation is CASRDGLAGAGYFF. V and J are TRBV5-1 and TRBJ2-1; TRBD2 matches 13 bases. Per the germline V gene, CDR1 is SGHRS and CDR2 is YFSETQ. The CDR3 consists of 14 residues. Trimming at V came to 5 bases and at J to 16 bases, leaving 12 bases not matched to a gene.

This chain links TRBV4-3 with TRBJ2-7; D is perhaps TRBD2 (6 bases). Between the trimmed V and J ends, which lost 1 base and 2 bases, there was a span of 12 bases. This CDR3 has 15 residues. CDR1 is LGHNA, CDR2 YSLEER, per germline. The CDR3 reads CASSQGAGWTYEQYF. CDR3 nucleotide sequence: TGCGCCAGCAGCCAAGGCGCGGGGTGGACCTACGAGCAGTACTTC.